This passage covers 25 T cell receptor beta chains from one sample sequenced in a study of T cell repertoires in ileal Crohn's disease. TCRdb's copy holds only in-frame clones and misses some; the assay was immunoSEQ multiplex PCR. The data show 7,000 or so clones, roughly three quarters seen once. Described time point: proximal margin of the surgical specimen (macroscopically non-inflamed). The material sequenced was ileal tissue. Source of these receptors: an adult with Crohn's disease.

The sample holds a few counts of this clone. The chain combines TRBV7-9 with TRBJ1-1, with D hard to call. The CDR3 is made up of 11 amino acids. V lost 3 bases, J lost 6 bases, and 5 bases lay in between. Per germline, CDR1 SEHNR and CDR2 FQNEAQ (reference sequence). In nucleotides, the CDR3 is TGTGCCAGCAGCTTTAAGGCTGAAGCTTTCTTT. Its protein is CASSFKAEAFF.

This clone was picked up a small number of times. The sample contains more than one DNA sequence encoding this CDR3. V gene TRBV10-3 combines with J gene TRBJ2-1, with unresolved D. Germline V gives CDR1 ENHRY, CDR2 SYGVKD. The CDR3 extends over 12 amino acids. The V end was cut by 0 bases, the J end by 7 bases, with 4 bases between. CDR3 DNA sequence: TGTGCCATCAGTGAGTCTGGTAATGAGCAGTTCTTC. This encodes CAISESGNEQFF.

The chain has TRBV29-1 and TRBJ1-3; D unresolved. Trimming took off 3 bases at V and 2 bases at J, with 11 bases between the two ends. The CDR3 has 14 residues. CDR1 is SQVTM and CDR2 is ANQGSEA in the germline V gene. The DNA for the CDR3 is TGCAGCGTTGATGGTAGCAGAACTGGAAACACCATATATTTT. Translating gives CSVDGSRTGNTIYF. The variable domain in full, completed from reference TRBV29-1 and TRBJ1-3, reads SAVISQKPSRDICQRGTSLTIQCQVDSQVTMMFWYRQQPGQSLTLIATANQGSEATYESGFVIDKFPISRPNLTFSTLTVSNMSPEDSSIYLCSVDGSRTGNTIYFGEGSWLTVV.

V and J are TRBV7-9 and TRBJ2-7, with D hard to call. The CDR3 loop spans 14 amino acids. The germline V gene has CDR1 SEHNR and CDR2 FQNEAQ (reference sequence). Trimming stripped 1 base from V and 1 base from J, with 8 bases between. The CDR3 region is CASSLVAESYEQYF. For the CDR3, the DNA is TGTGCCAGCAGCTTAGTGGCAGAATCCTACGAGCAGTACTTC.

The chain employs TRBV5-6 and TRBJ2-1; perhaps D is TRBD1 or TRBD2 (5 bases each). Germline loops: CDR1 SGHDT, CDR2 YYEEEE. The CDR3 is 18 residues long. V gave up 2 bases and J gave up 0 bases, with 18 bases separating them. The CDR3 DNA follows: TGTGCCAGCAGCTTAGAGTTCCCGGGACCCGGCTCCTACAATGAGCAGTTCTTC. It yields the protein CASSLEFPGPGSYNEQFF.

This clone was detected once. CDR3 region: CASSISHRAPEAFF. CDR3 DNA: TGTGCCAGTAGTATTTCCCACAGGGCCCCTGAAGCTTTCTTT. The chain combines TRBV19 with TRBJ1-1, with a tentative D call TRBD1 (6 bases). The CDR3 sequence is 14 residues long. The V and J ends lost 3 bases and 6 bases respectively, with 14 bases between them. Germline CDR1 reads LNHDA; CDR2 reads SQIVND (reference sequence).

The rearrangement uses TRBV18 and TRBJ2-7; no firm D call. Trimming took off 3 bases at V and 2 bases at J, with 11 bases between the two ends. Germline V gene data show CDR1 as KGHSH and CDR2 as LQKENI. This CDR3 region has 14 residues. CDR3 sequence: CASSPPTLTYEQYF. The CDR3 DNA follows: TGTGCCAGCTCACCTCCCACATTAACCTACGAGCAGTACTTC.

The chain has TRBV6-6 and TRBJ1-1, with D possibly TRBD1 on 5 matching bases. The germline gives CDR1 MNHNY, CDR2 SVGAGI (reference sequence). Trimming stripped 5 bases from V and 1 base from J, with 8 bases between. The CDR3 consists of 13 residues. The DNA for the CDR3 is TGTGCCAGCAGTCGCGGACAGAACACTGAAGCTTTCTTT. As protein: CASSRGQNTEAFF.

The chain carries TRBV5-1 and TRBJ2-1, with D uncertain. The CDR3 is 13 residues long. Germline V CDR1 and CDR2: SGHRS, YFSETQ. Trimming left V 0 bases short and J 5 bases short, with 6 bases between. The CDR3: CASSLDFNNEQFF. The CDR3 DNA is TGCGCCAGCAGCTTGGACTTTAACAATGAGCAGTTCTTC.

This sequence joins TRBV19 and TRBJ1-5; D possibly corresponds to TRBD1 (5 bases). This CDR3 region has 15 residues. The germline V and J ends were trimmed by 5 bases and 4 bases, with 15 bases remaining between them. In germline, CDR1 is LNHDA, CDR2 SQIVND (reference sequence). The CDR3 bases are TGTGCCAGTAGTGTTGAAGGGGAAATGAATCAGCCCCAGCATTTT. Its translation is CASSVEGEMNQPQHF.

This clone is labeled as medium-sized (0.01 to 0.1%). This chain uses TRBV27 with TRBJ2-3; D is undetermined. CDR1 is MNHEY and CDR2 is SMNVEV in the germline V gene (reference sequence). CDR3 size: 13 residues. V dropped 6 bases and J dropped 3 bases, with 10 bases sitting between them. The CDR3 DNA reads as TGTGCCAGCAGCAGGTTTGGAACAGATACGCAGTATTTT. Translation gives CASSRFGTDTQYF.

V gene TRBV6-4 combines with J gene TRBJ2-7, with 9 bases identical to TRBD1. V lost 5 bases to trimming and J lost 3 bases; unmatched junction nucleotides: 11. The germline gives CDR1 MRHNA, CDR2 SNTAGT. The CDR3 totals 16 residues. CDR3 protein: CASSKQTGTGNYEQYF. CDR3 bases: TGTGCCAGCAGTAAACAAACCGGGACAGGGAACTACGAGCAGTACTTC.

The sample holds a few counts of this clone. This chain uses TRBV5-4 with TRBJ1-4, with 9 bases fitting TRBD1. The V gene's germline CDR1 is SGHNT and CDR2 YYREEE (reference sequence). This CDR3 is built from 14 residues. Trimming at V came to 5 bases and at J to 5 bases, leaving 4 bases not matched to a gene. CDR3 residues: CASRRDRGNEKLFF. CDR3 sequence (DNA): TGTGCCAGCAGACGTGACAGGGGGAATGAAAAACTGTTTTTT.

The chain recombines TRBV5-4 with TRBJ1-6; a possible D gene is TRBD1 (5 bases). This CDR3 comprises 16 residues. The germline V gene has CDR1 SGHNT and CDR2 YYREEE (reference sequence). Trimming cost V 0 bases and J 7 bases, with 14 bases left between them. CDR3 DNA sequence: TGTGCCAGCAGCTTGGATCTGAGACAGAAAAATTCACCCCTCCACTTT. Protein sequence: CASSLDLRQKNSPLHF.

This chain joins TRBV19 and TRBJ2-3; maybe TRBD2 (6 bases). CDR3 length: 13 amino acids. Germline V gives CDR1 LNHDA, CDR2 SQIVND (reference sequence). The V and J ends lost 6 bases and 1 base respectively, with 8 bases between them. CDR3 sequence reads: CASRASGTDTQYF. The CDR3 DNA reads as TGTGCCAGTAGGGCTAGCGGCACAGATACGCAGTATTTT. The complete variable domain, with remaining parts taken from reference TRBV19 and TRBJ2-3, reads DGGITQSPKYLFRKEGQNVTLSCEQNLNHDAMYWYRQDPGQGLRLIYYSQIVNDFQKGDIAEGYSVSREKKESFPLTVTSAQKNPTAFYLCASRASGTDTQYFGPGTRLTVL.

The sample holds one count of this clone. V and J are TRBV5-1 and TRBJ2-1; 8 nucleotides line up with TRBD2. The CDR3 totals 14 residues. Losses at the gene ends were 4 bases for V and 8 bases for J; bases not matched to a gene: 8. From germline, CDR1 is SGHRS and CDR2 YFSETQ. The CDR3 sequence is CASSAGTSLYEQFF. CDR3 in DNA: TGCGCCAGCAGCGCCGGGACTAGTTTATATGAGCAGTTCTTC. Using reference TRBV5-1 and TRBJ2-1 for the parts outside the CDR3, the full variable domain is KAGVTQTPRYLIKTRGQQVTLSCSPISGHRSVSWYQQTPGQGLQFLFEYFSETQRNKGNFPGRFSGRQFSNSRSEMNVSTLELGDSALYLCASSAGTSLYEQFFGPGTRLTVL.

The chain carries TRBV19 and TRBJ1-5, with a possible D match to TRBD1 (6 bases). V dropped 6 bases and J dropped 5 bases, with 11 bases sitting between them. The CDR3 spans 13 residues. Germline V lookup: CDR1 LNHDA, CDR2 SQIVND (reference sequence). Here the CDR3 reads CASRGQKYQPQHF. The CDR3 region has the DNA TGTGCCAGTAGAGGACAGAAATATCAGCCCCAGCATTTT.

The chain combines TRBV10-3 with TRBJ2-7; D is ambiguous. The CDR3 is 13 residues long. Germline V gene data show CDR1 as ENHRY and CDR2 as SYGVKD. The ends were cut back, 2 bases at V and 3 bases at J, with 8 bases in the middle. The DNA for the CDR3 is TGTGCCATCAGTGAGCAGTCAGGCTACGAGCAGTACTTC. Encoded protein: CAISEQSGYEQYF.

The V call is TRBV9, the J call TRBJ2-2; 7 bases align to TRBD2. The CDR3 has 17 residues. Trimming at V came to 3 bases and at J to 3 bases, leaving 11 bases not matched to a gene. Germline loops: CDR1 SGDLS, CDR2 YYNGEE. The CDR3 nucleotides are TGTGCCAGCAGCGACGATCCTAGCGGAATATACACCGGGGAGCTGTTTTTT. Its translation: CASSDDPSGIYTGELFF.

V and J are TRBV12-5 and TRBJ1-6, with D unresolved. V was shortened by 6 bases and J by 4 bases, with 7 bases between the two germline ends. CDR1 LGHNT and CDR2 FRNRAP come from the germline V gene. This CDR3 has 13 residues. CDR3 in DNA: TGTGCTAGTGGGGCAACTTATAATTCACCCCTCCACTTT. It specifies CASGATYNSPLHF.

The sample holds a few counts of this clone. The V call is TRBV5-1, the J call TRBJ2-6; no definite D call. Germline V gene data show CDR1 as SGHRS and CDR2 as YFSETQ. This CDR3 is built from 16 residues. V shed 0 bases and J shed 0 bases, with 7 bases lying between them. The CDR3 bases are TGCGCCAGCAGCTTGGGAGTCATCTCTGGGGCCAACGTCCTGACTTTC. It translates to CASSLGVISGANVLTF.

This chain uses TRBV27 with TRBJ2-5, with D uncertain. The CDR3 has 16 residues. Trimming stripped 0 bases from V and 1 base from J, with 12 bases between. The germline V gene encodes CDR1 MNHEY and CDR2 SMNVEV (reference sequence). The CDR3 is CASSLSQVGFQETQYF. The CDR3 DNA is TGTGCCAGCAGTTTATCGCAGGTAGGGTTCCAAGAGACCCAGTACTTC.

The chain joins TRBV29-1 to TRBJ1-2, with 9 bases fitting TRBD1. Germline CDR1 and CDR2: SQVTM and ANQGSEA. CDR3 length: 12 residues. Trimming cost V 4 bases and J 6 bases; bases outside gene matches: 3. The CDR3 nucleotides read TGCAGCGTTGGCACAGGGGGCGATGGCTACACCTTC. It translates to CSVGTGGDGYTF.

This CDR3 reads CASRGSGGVSTEAFF. As DNA, the CDR3 is TGTGCCAGCAGGGGTTCAGGGGGCGTGAGCACTGAAGCTTTCTTT. The gene calls are TRBV6-6 and TRBJ1-1; 8 bases are a match to TRBD1. Trimming cost V 6 bases and J 4 bases; bases outside gene matches: 10. Germline assignment: CDR1 MNHNY and CDR2 SVGAGI (reference sequence). CDR3 length: 15 amino acids.

The chain combines TRBV6-6 with TRBJ1-2; D gene ambiguous. Trimming removed 2 bases at V and 8 bases at J, with 12 bases between. CDR3 length: 13 residues. CDR1 and CDR2 from the germline V gene are MNHNY and SVGAGI (reference sequence). The CDR3 DNA follows: TGTGCCAGCAGTTACGAGACACGTGGGGGCTACACCTTC. As protein: CASSYETRGGYTF.